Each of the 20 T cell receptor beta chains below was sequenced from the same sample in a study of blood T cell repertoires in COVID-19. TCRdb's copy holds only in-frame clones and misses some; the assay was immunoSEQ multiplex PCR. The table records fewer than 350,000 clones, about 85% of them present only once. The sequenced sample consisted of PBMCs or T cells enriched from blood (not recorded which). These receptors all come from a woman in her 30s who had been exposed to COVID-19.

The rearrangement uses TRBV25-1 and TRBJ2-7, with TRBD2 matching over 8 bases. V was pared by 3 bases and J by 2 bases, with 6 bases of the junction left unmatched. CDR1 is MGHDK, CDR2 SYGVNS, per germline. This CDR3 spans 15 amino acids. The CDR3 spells CASSDLSGTAYEQYF. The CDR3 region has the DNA TGTGCCAGCAGTGACCTTAGCGGGACGGCCTACGAGCAGTACTTC.

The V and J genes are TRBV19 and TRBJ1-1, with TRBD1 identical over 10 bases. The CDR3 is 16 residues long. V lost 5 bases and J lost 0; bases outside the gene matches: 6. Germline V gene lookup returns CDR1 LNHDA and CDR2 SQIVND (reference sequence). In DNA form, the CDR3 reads TGTGCCAGTAGTTCGGGACAGGGGCATATGAACACTGAAGCTTTCTTT. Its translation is CASSSGQGHMNTEAFF.

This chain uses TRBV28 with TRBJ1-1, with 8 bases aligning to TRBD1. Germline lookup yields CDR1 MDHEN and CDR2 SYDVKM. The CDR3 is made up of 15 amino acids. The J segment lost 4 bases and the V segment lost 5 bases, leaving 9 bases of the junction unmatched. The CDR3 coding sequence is TGTGCCAGCAGTGTCCAGGGGGCGCCGCTCACTGAAGCTTTCTTT. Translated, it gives CASSVQGAPLTEAFF.

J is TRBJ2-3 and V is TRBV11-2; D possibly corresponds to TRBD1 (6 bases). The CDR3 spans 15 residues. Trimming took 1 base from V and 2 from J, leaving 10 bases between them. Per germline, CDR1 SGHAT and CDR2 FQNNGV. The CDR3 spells CASSLGQVHTDTQYF. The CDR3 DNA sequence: TGTGCCAGCAGCTTAGGACAGGTCCACACAGATACGCAGTATTTT.

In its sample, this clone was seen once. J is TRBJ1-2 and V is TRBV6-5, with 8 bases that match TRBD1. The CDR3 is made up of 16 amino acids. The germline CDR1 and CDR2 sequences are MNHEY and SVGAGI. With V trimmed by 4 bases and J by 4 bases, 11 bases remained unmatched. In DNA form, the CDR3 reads TGTGCCAGCAGTTCCGGGACAGGATCAAGGGTCTATGGCTACACCTTC. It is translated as CASSSGTGSRVYGYTF.

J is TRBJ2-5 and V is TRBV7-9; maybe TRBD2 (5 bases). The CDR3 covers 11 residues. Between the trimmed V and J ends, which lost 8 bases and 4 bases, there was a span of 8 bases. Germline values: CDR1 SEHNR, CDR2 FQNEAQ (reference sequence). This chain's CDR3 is CASGRGETQYF. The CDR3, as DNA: TGTGCCAGCGGGAGAGGAGAGACCCAGTACTTC. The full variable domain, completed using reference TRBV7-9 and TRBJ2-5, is DTGVSQNPRHKITKRGQNVTFRCDPISEHNRLYWYRQTLGQGPEFLTYFQNEAQLEKSRLLSDRFSAERPKGSFSTLEIQRTEQGDSAMYLCASGRGETQYFGPGTRLLVL.

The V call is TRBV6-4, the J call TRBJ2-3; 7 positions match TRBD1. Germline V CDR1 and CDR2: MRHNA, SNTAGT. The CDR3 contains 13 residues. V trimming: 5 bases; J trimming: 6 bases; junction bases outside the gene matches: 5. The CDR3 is CASSLGTDDTQYF. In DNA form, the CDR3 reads TGTGCCAGCAGTCTAGGGACAGATGATACGCAGTATTTT.

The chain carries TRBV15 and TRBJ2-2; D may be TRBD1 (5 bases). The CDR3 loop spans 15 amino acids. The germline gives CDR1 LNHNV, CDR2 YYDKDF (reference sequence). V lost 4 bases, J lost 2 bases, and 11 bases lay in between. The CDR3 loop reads CATSTLTVNTGELFF. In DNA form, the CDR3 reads TGTGCCACCAGCACCTTGACAGTAAACACCGGGGAGCTGTTTTTT.

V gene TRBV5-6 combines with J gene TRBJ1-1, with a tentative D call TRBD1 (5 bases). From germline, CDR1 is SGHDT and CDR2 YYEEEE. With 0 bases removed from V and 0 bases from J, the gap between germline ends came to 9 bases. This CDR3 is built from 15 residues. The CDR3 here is CASSLGRVVNTEAFF. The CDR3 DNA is TGTGCCAGCAGCTTGGGCAGGGTGGTGAACACTGAAGCTTTCTTT.

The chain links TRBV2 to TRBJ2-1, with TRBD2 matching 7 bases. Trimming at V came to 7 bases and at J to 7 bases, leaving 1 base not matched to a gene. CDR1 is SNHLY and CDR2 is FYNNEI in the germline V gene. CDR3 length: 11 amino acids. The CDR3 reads CASKAGNEQFF. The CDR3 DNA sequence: TGTGCCAGCAAAGCGGGAAATGAGCAGTTCTTC.

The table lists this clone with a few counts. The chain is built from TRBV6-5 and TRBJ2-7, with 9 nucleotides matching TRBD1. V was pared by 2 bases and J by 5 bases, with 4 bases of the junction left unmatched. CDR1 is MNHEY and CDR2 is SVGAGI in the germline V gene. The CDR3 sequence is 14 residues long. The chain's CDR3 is CASSYQGQGNEQYF. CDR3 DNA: TGTGCCAGCAGTTACCAGGGACAGGGAAACGAGCAGTACTTC.

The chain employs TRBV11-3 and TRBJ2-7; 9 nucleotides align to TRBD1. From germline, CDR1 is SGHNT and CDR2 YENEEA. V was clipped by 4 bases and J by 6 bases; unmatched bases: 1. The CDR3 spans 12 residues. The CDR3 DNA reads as TGTGCCAGCAGCTACAGGGGGCGCGAGCAGTACTTC. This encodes CASSYRGREQYF.

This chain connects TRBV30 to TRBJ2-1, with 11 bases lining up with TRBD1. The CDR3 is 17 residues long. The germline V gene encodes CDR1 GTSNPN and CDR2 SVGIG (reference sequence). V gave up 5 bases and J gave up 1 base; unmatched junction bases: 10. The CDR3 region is CAWSIRDRGISYNEQFF. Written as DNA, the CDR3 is TGTGCCTGGTCTATCCGGGACAGGGGGATTTCCTACAATGAGCAGTTCTTC.

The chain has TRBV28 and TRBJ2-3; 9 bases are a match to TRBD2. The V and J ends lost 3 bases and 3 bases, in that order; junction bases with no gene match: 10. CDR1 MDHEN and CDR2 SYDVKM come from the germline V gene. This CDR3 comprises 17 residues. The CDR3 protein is CASSFPERLAGTDTQYF. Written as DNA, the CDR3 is TGTGCCAGCAGTTTCCCTGAACGGCTAGCGGGGACAGATACGCAGTATTTT.

CDR3 bases: TGTGCCAGCTTGACAGGGTCGAATTCACCCCTCCACTTT. This sequence encodes CASLTGSNSPLHF. V gene TRBV28 combines with J gene TRBJ1-6, with 7 bases aligning to TRBD1. Germline V gene data show CDR1 as MDHEN and CDR2 as SYDVKM. V gave up 8 bases and J gave up 7 bases; unmatched junction bases: 5. The CDR3 covers 13 residues.

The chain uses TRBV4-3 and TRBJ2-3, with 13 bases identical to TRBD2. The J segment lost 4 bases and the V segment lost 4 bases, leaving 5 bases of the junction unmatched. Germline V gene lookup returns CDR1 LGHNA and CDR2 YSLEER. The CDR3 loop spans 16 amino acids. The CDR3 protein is CASSLSGTSGADTQYF. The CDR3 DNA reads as TGCGCCAGCAGCCTTTCCGGGACTAGCGGGGCAGATACGCAGTATTTT.

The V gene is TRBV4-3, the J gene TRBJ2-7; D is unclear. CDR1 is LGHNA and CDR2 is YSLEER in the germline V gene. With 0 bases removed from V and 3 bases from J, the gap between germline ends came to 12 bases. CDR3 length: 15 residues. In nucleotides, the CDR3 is TGCGCCAGCAGCCAAGATTTTTTCCAGAACTACGAGCAGTACTTC. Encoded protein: CASSQDFFQNYEQYF.

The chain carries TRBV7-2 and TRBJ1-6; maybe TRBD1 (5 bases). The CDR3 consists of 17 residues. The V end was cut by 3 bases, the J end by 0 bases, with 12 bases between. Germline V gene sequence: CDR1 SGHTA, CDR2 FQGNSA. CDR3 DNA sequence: TGTGCCAGCAGCTTGGGGGGACGAAGCTCCTATAATTCACCCCTCCACTTT. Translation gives CASSLGGRSSYNSPLHF. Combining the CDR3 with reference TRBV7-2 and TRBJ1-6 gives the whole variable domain GAGVSQSPSNKVTEKGKDVELRCDPISGHTALYWYRQSLGQGLEFLIYFQGNSAPDKSGLPSDRFSAERTGGSVSTLTIQRTQQEDSAVYLCASSLGGRSSYNSPLHFGNGTRLTVT.

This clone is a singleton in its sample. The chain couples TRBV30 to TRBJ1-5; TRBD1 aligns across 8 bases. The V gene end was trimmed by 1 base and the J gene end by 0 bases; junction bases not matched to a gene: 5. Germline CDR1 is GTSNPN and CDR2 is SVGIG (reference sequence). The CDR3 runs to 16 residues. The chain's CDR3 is CAWSEGTGHSNQPQHF. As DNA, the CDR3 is TGTGCCTGGAGTGAAGGGACAGGCCATAGCAATCAGCCCCAGCATTTT.

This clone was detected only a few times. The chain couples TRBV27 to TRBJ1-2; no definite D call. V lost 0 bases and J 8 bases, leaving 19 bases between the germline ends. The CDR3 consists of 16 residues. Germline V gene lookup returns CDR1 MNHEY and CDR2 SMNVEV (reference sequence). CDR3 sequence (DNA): TGTGCCAGCAGTTTATCGAAAAACCCAGGTATAAGAGGCTACACCTTC. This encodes CASSLSKNPGIRGYTF.